A selection of T cell receptor beta chains follows, all from one sample in a study of blood T cell repertoires in COVID-19. Profiled with immunoSEQ multiplex PCR; TCRdb holds only in-frame clones, not every one. The sample holds around 50,000 clones, more than 70% seen once. The sequenced material came from peripheral blood. All receptors come from a man aged 45-65 years with active COVID-19. The CDR3 runs from the conserved cysteine through the conserved F or W. D genes are given only for firm matches. Not every row has a clone size; where given, it reads once, few, many or a size class.

cdr3_nt: TGTGCCAGCAGCCAACCCGTGGGGGGGCCCGGCGGGGAGCTGTTTTTT; cdr3_aa: CASSQPVGGPGGELFF; j_call: TRBJ2-2; clone_size: .; v_call: TRBV4-2; d_call: .
cdr3_nt: TGTGCCAGCAGTTACGGCGGGAGGCGAGAGACCCAGTACTTC; cdr3_aa: CASSYGGRRETQYF; j_call: TRBJ2-5; clone_size: .; v_call: TRBV6-5; d_call: TRBD2
cdr3_nt: TGTGCCATCACCTCAGGGGGAGGGAACACTGAAGCTTTCTTT; cdr3_aa: CAITSGGGNTEAFF; j_call: TRBJ1-1; clone_size: .; v_call: TRBV10-3; d_call: TRBD1
cdr3_nt: TGTGCCAGCAGCTTAGTTATAGCGGGAGGCCCCTACGAGCAGTACTTC; cdr3_aa: CASSLVIAGGPYEQYF; j_call: TRBJ2-7; clone_size: .; v_call: TRBV7-8; d_call: TRBD2
cdr3_nt: TGTGCCAGCAGCTCCCTCGGGGGGAACACTGAAGCTTTCTTT; cdr3_aa: CASSSLGGNTEAFF; j_call: TRBJ1-1; clone_size: .; v_call: TRBV5-4; d_call: .
cdr3_nt: TGTGCCAGTAGTATCGGACATCCAAACATTCAGTACTTC; cdr3_aa: CASSIGHPNIQYF; j_call: TRBJ2-4; clone_size: .; v_call: TRBV19; d_call: .
cdr3_nt: TGTGCAAGTCGCTTAGCCCTACAGGGGTCCGACTACGAGCAGTACTTC; cdr3_aa: CASRLALQGSDYEQYF; j_call: TRBJ2-7; clone_size: .; v_call: TRBV12-2; d_call: .
cdr3_nt: TGTGCCAGCAGACGACAGGGTTGGGCCCAGTACTTC; cdr3_aa: CASRRQGWAQYF; j_call: TRBJ2-5; clone_size: once; v_call: TRBV6-5; d_call: TRBD1
cdr3_nt: TGTGCCAGCAGCTCCACTAGCGGGAGGACCTCCTACGAGCAGTACTTC; cdr3_aa: CASSSTSGRTSYEQYF; j_call: TRBJ2-7; clone_size: few; v_call: TRBV11-2; d_call: TRBD2
cdr3_nt: TGTGCCAGCAGCCGAACAGGGTGGATTTCGGAGACCCAGTACTTC; cdr3_aa: CASSRTGWISETQYF; j_call: TRBJ2-5; clone_size: .; v_call: TRBV2; d_call: .
cdr3_nt: TGCGCCAGCAGATCGACAGGGGACCGTGAGCAGTACTTC; cdr3_aa: CASRSTGDREQYF; j_call: TRBJ2-7; clone_size: .; v_call: TRBV10-2; d_call: TRBD1
cdr3_nt: TGCGCCAGCACCCAACCCTCGGAAGAGACCCAGTACTTC; cdr3_aa: CASTQPSEETQYF; j_call: TRBJ2-5; clone_size: .; v_call: TRBV5-1; d_call: .
cdr3_nt: TGTGCCAGCAGCCACGAGGTGTGGGAAAAACTGTTTTTT; cdr3_aa: CASSHEVWEKLFF; j_call: TRBJ1-4; clone_size: .; v_call: TRBV7-9; d_call: .
cdr3_nt: TGTGCCAGCAGCTTATTATCGGGACTAGCGGGGGGCACAGATACGCAGTATTTT; cdr3_aa: CASSLLSGLAGGTDTQYF; j_call: TRBJ2-3; clone_size: .; v_call: TRBV7-2; d_call: TRBD2
cdr3_nt: TGTGCCAGCAGCTTAGGGACGGGGCCGGGGGACGAGCAGTACTTC; cdr3_aa: CASSLGTGPGDEQYF; j_call: TRBJ2-7; clone_size: .; v_call: TRBV7-3; d_call: .
cdr3_nt: TGTGCCAGCAGCCGTAGGGGGTATGTGACCAAAAACATTCAGTACTTC; cdr3_aa: CASSRRGYVTKNIQYF; j_call: TRBJ2-4; clone_size: .; v_call: TRBV5-6; d_call: .
cdr3_nt: TGCGCCAGCAGTCCCCCGGGACTAGATGTTGGGGGCACAGATACGCAGTATTTT; cdr3_aa: CASSPPGLDVGGTDTQYF; j_call: TRBJ2-3; clone_size: .; v_call: TRBV10-1; d_call: TRBD2
cdr3_nt: TGTGCCAGCAGCTTAGGGTACGGGGAAATCAATCAGCCCCAGCATTTT; cdr3_aa: CASSLGYGEINQPQHF; j_call: TRBJ1-5; clone_size: .; v_call: TRBV7-9; d_call: .
cdr3_nt: TGTGCCAGCAGCCAAGCTCTAGCGGGGGTCCAAGAGACCCAGTACTTC; cdr3_aa: CASSQALAGVQETQYF; j_call: TRBJ2-5; clone_size: .; v_call: TRBV3-1/TRBV3-2; d_call: TRBD2
cdr3_nt: TGTGCCAGCAGCAAAGGGGGACTAGCGGGAGTCAGTGAGCAGTTCTTC; cdr3_aa: CASSKGGLAGVSEQFF; j_call: TRBJ2-1; clone_size: once; v_call: TRBV21-1; d_call: .